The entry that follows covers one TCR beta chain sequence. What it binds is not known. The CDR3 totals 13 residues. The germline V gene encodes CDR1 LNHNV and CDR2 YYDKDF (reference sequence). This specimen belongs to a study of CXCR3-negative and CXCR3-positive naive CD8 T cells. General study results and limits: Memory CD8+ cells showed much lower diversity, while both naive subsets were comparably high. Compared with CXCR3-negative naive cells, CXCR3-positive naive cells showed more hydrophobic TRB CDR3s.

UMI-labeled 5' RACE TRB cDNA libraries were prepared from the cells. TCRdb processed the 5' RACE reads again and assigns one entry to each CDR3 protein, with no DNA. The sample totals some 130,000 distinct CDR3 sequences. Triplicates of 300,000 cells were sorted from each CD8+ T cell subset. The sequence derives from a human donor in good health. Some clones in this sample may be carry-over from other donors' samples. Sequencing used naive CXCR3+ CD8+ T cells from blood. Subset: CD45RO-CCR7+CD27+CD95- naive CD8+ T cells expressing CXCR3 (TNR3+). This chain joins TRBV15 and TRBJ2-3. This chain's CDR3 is CATSSISTDTQYF.